Below, 29 T cell receptor beta chains from the same sample are listed, as sequenced in a study of OX40 agonist ivuxolimab in advanced cancers. Generated by immunoSEQ multiplex PCR, the TCRdb table keeps only in-frame clones and is missing some. The data hold 40,000 to 50,000 clones, with approximately 86% observed a single time. The sample here was CD4+ or CD8+ T cells sorted from blood, taken in a trial of the OX40 agonist ivuxolimab. The source is an adult with an advanced solid tumor such as melanoma, head and neck, liver or kidney cancer.

This chain uses TRBV9 with TRBJ2-3, with TRBD1 matching 7 bases. The CDR3 extends over 15 amino acids. CDR1 is SGDLS and CDR2 is YYNGEE in the germline V gene. V lost 0 bases to trimming and J lost 5 bases; unmatched junction nucleotides: 6. This CDR3 is CASSVGGGGGDTQYF. The CDR3 DNA reads as TGTGCCAGCAGCGTAGGAGGGGGCGGCGGAGATACGCAGTATTTT.

This chain joins TRBV9 and TRBJ2-1, with D tentatively TRBD1 (5 bases). V was shortened by 0 bases and J by 1 base, with 8 bases between the two germline ends. CDR3 length equals 15 residues. Germline values: CDR1 SGDLS, CDR2 YYNGEE. This chain's CDR3 is CASSVGGDSYNEQFF. As DNA, the CDR3 is TGTGCCAGCAGCGTAGGGGGCGATTCCTACAATGAGCAGTTCTTC. The full variable domain, rest sourced from reference TRBV9 and TRBJ2-1, is DSGVTQTPKHLITATGQRVTLRCSPRSGDLSVYWYQQSLDQGLQFLIQYYNGEERAKGNILERFSAQQFPDLHSELNLSSLELGDSALYFCASSVGGDSYNEQFFGPGTRLTVL.

This rearrangement joins TRBV7-9 to TRBJ2-1, with 7 bases aligning to TRBD1. Trimming cost V 7 bases and J 4 bases; bases outside gene matches: 10. The CDR3 runs 15 residues. Germline V lookup: CDR1 SEHNR, CDR2 FQNEAQ (reference sequence). CDR3 nucleotide sequence: TGTGCCAGCACCCCTCCGGGACAGACTTACAATGAGCAGTTCTTC. As protein: CASTPPGQTYNEQFF.

The rearrangement uses TRBV27 and TRBJ2-1; D unresolved. In germline, CDR1 is MNHEY, CDR2 SMNVEV (reference sequence). Between the trimmed V and J ends, which lost 8 bases and 0 bases, there was a span of 8 bases. The length of the CDR3 is 13 residues. As DNA, the CDR3 is TGTGCCAGCGGGTCTAGCTCCTACAATGAGCAGTTCTTC. This encodes CASGSSSYNEQFF.

The rearrangement links TRBV11-2 to TRBJ2-7, with no clear D. Trimming cost V 3 bases and J 0 bases, with 9 bases left between them. Germline V CDR1 and CDR2: SGHAT, FQNNGV. The CDR3 consists of 14 residues. This CDR3 reads CASSLRTSSYEQYF. In DNA, the CDR3 is TGTGCCAGCAGCTTGCGGACCAGCTCCTACGAGCAGTACTTC. Drawing the rest from reference TRBV11-2 and TRBJ2-7, the complete variable domain is EAGVAQSPRYKIIEKRQSVAFWCNPISGHATLYWYQQILGQGPKLLIQFQNNGVVDDSQLPKDRFSAERLKGVDSTLKIQPAKLEDSAVYLCASSLRTSSYEQYFGPGTRLTVT.

In its sample, this clone was seen a few times. The CDR3 protein is CASSLGPGNEQFF. The CDR3 DNA sequence: TGTGCCAGCAGCTTAGGCCCAGGCAATGAGCAGTTCTTC. The genes are TRBV7-9 and TRBJ2-1; D gene unclear. With 1 base removed from V and 6 bases from J, the gap between germline ends came to 7 bases. This CDR3 contains 13 residues. Germline V gene lookup returns CDR1 SEHNR and CDR2 FQNEAQ (reference sequence).

The chain links TRBV7-8 to TRBJ2-3, with 11 bases identical to TRBD2. Germline CDR1 is SGHVS and CDR2 is FQNEAQ. This CDR3 has 16 residues. The ends lost 1 base at V and 6 bases at J; junction bases unmatched: 6. The CDR3, as DNA: TGTGCCAGCAGCTTAGTAGCTAGCGGGGGGTCTGATACGCAGTATTTT. Its translation is CASSLVASGGSDTQYF.

The genes are TRBV30 and TRBJ1-6; no firm D call. The CDR3 totals 13 residues. In germline, CDR1 is GTSNPN, CDR2 SVGIG (reference sequence). Trimming shortened V by 0 bases and J by 7 bases, and 7 bases separated the two germline ends. The CDR3 DNA reads TGTGCCTGGAGTGTGTACCTCAATTCACCCCTCCACTTT. It translates to CAWSVYLNSPLHF.

V gene TRBV27 combines with J gene TRBJ2-5; no firm D call. The V end was cut by 0 bases, the J end by 5 bases, with 10 bases between. Germline CDR1 reads MNHEY; CDR2 reads SMNVEV (reference sequence). The CDR3 covers 14 residues. DNA for the CDR3: TGTGCCAGCAGTTTATCACGGCTCCGGGAGACCCAGTACTTC. The encoded protein is CASSLSRLRETQYF.

The genes are TRBV30 and TRBJ2-3, with D perhaps TRBD1 (6 bases). The CDR3 is 14 amino acids. The ends were cut back, 4 bases at V and 3 bases at J, with 14 bases in the middle. The germline CDR1 and CDR2 sequences are GTSNPN and SVGIG (reference sequence). CDR3 amino acids: CAWTRGRGTDTQYF. The CDR3 nucleotides are TGTGCCTGGACACGGGGCAGGGGAACAGATACGCAGTATTTT.

The genes are TRBV4-1 and TRBJ1-5; D is perhaps TRBD1 (5 bases). Trimming stripped 5 bases from V and 1 base from J, with 12 bases between. The CDR3 contains 15 residues. Germline V gene data show CDR1 as MGHRA and CDR2 as YSYEKL. The CDR3 DNA sequence: TGCGCCAGCAGCAGGAGGGGACTAAGCAATCAGCCCCAGCATTTT. Amino acid sequence: CASSRRGLSNQPQHF.

The rearrangement uses TRBV27 and TRBJ2-1, with 8 bases matching TRBD1. After removal of 4 bases from V and 8 bases from J, the junction contained 13 bases not matched to a gene. This CDR3 has 16 amino acids. The germline V gene encodes CDR1 MNHEY and CDR2 SMNVEV (reference sequence). In DNA form, the CDR3 reads TGTGCCAGCAGTTCACGAAGACCAGGGGGCTGGGATGAGCAGTTCTTC. This translates into CASSSRRPGGWDEQFF.

The chain carries TRBV6-1 and TRBJ2-7, with D tentatively TRBD1 (5 bases). The V gene lost 6 bases and the J gene lost 4 bases, with 10 bases spanning the gap. Germline-derived CDR1 and CDR2 are MNHNS and SASEGT. The CDR3 contains 12 residues. The DNA for the CDR3 is TGTGCCAGCAGCCCAGGGTCTTACGAGCAGTACTTC. It translates to CASSPGSYEQYF.

The table lists this clone with a count of one. The V call is TRBV21-1, the J call TRBJ1-2. TRBV21-1 is annotated as a pseudogene. This CDR3 is built from 14 residues. The CDR3 DNA is TGTGCCAGCAGCAAAGAGGGGGGTCCAGATGGCTACACCTTC. Translated, it gives CASSKEGGPDGYTF.

The J gene is TRBJ2-1, the V gene TRBV6-5; weak D call: TRBD2 (7 bases). The V gene's germline CDR1 is MNHEY and CDR2 SVGAGI. CDR3 length: 14 amino acids. V lost 3 bases and J 5 bases, leaving 11 bases between the germline ends. The CDR3 DNA follows: TGTGCCAGCAGTTATAGGGGGGGACACAATGAGCAGTTCTTC. The encoded protein is CASSYRGGHNEQFF.

The V gene is TRBV11-2, the J gene TRBJ1-1; TRBD1 might be the D (6 bases). This CDR3 comprises 13 residues. Germline-derived CDR1 and CDR2 are SGHAT and FQNNGV. V was trimmed by 1 base and J by 8 bases, leaving 11 bases between them. The CDR3 bases are TGTGCCAGCAGCTTAGCCTACAGGGACGAAGCTTTCTTT. Translating it yields CASSLAYRDEAFF.

This clone turned up a few times. The CDR3 nucleotides read TGCGCCAGCAGCCAAAATAATGAAAAACTGTTTTTT. Protein: CASSQNNEKLFF. This chain links TRBV4-3 with TRBJ1-4; D call uncertain. CDR3 size: 12 residues. Germline CDR1 and CDR2: LGHNA and YSLEER. Trimming stripped 2 bases from V and 4 bases from J, with 2 bases between.

The V and J genes are TRBV4-1 and TRBJ1-5; D is ambiguous. Germline lookup yields CDR1 MGHRA and CDR2 YSYEKL. CDR3 size: 14 residues. Trimming shortened V by 3 bases and J by 3 bases, and 9 bases separated the two germline ends. CDR3 nucleotides: TGCGCCAGCAGCCATACAAGGAACAATCAGCCCCAGCATTTT. Its translation is CASSHTRNNQPQHF.

The V and J genes are TRBV5-4 and TRBJ2-3; D might be TRBD1 (6 bases). This CDR3 is 15 amino acids long. In germline, CDR1 is SGHNT, CDR2 YYREEE (reference sequence). Trimming removed 1 base from V and 1 base from J, with 10 bases in between. The CDR3 protein is CASSLRWGRTDTQYF. CDR3 coding DNA: TGTGCCAGCAGCTTGAGATGGGGGCGCACAGATACGCAGTATTTT.

The chain joins TRBV29-1 to TRBJ1-3, with D unclear. Gene TRBJ2-2 matches the end of the DNA better, so the J call may be wrong. Germline V gives CDR1 SQVTM, CDR2 ANQGSEA. This CDR3 is built from 12 residues. CDR3 region: CSVVDWTGELFF. The CDR3 bases are TGCAGCGTAGTGGATTGGACCGGGGAGCTGTTTTTT.

This clone was picked up many times. The chain combines TRBV6-5 with TRBJ1-2; D ambiguous. The CDR3 length is 13 residues. Germline values: CDR1 MNHEY, CDR2 SVGAGI. Trimming stripped 4 bases from V and 3 bases from J, with 9 bases between. The CDR3 sequence is CASSSDGDYGYTF. The CDR3 DNA is TGTGCCAGCAGTTCGGACGGAGACTATGGCTACACCTTC.

The J gene is TRBJ2-1, the V gene TRBV12-5, with 10 nucleotides matching TRBD1. V dropped 4 bases and J dropped 0; count of bases not matched to a gene: 6. Looked up from germline, CDR1 is LGHNT and CDR2 is FRNRAP. The CDR3 runs to 17 residues. The CDR3 bases are TGTGCTAGTGGTTGGGGACAGGGGAAGAGCTCCTACAATGAGCAGTTCTTC. The encoded protein is CASGWGQGKSSYNEQFF.

The chain joins TRBV9 to TRBJ2-3; TRBD2 matches 9 bases. CDR1 and CDR2 (germline): SGDLS, YYNGEE. Trimming at V came to 5 bases and at J to 0 bases, leaving 1 base not matched to a gene. The length of the CDR3 is 14 residues. CDR3 region: CASRAGGSTDTQYF. The CDR3 bases are TGTGCCAGCAGGGCGGGAGGGAGCACAGATACGCAGTATTTT.

The chain has TRBV2 and TRBJ2-7; no definite D call. The germline gives CDR1 SNHLY, CDR2 FYNNEI. Deletions cut 7 bases from V and 1 base from J, with 17 bases between. This CDR3 spans 15 amino acids. The CDR3 region is CASTDPRDPSYEQYF. For the CDR3, the DNA is TGTGCCAGCACCGACCCCAGAGACCCATCCTACGAGCAGTACTTC.

The chain joins TRBV23-1 to TRBJ2-7; D is perhaps TRBD1 or TRBD2 (5 bases each). TRBV23-1 is known as an ORF, though its function is uncertain. The CDR3 length is 15 residues. Trimming pared 6 bases from V and 6 bases from J, leaving 21 bases between. The CDR3 is CASSDDGTLRGEQYF. In DNA form, the CDR3 reads TGCGCCAGCAGCGACGACGGGACCCTGAGGGGCGAGCAGTACTTC.

This chain connects TRBV30 to TRBJ1-2, with a possible D match to TRBD1 (5 bases). The CDR3 runs to 14 residues. V lost 2 bases, J lost 1 base, and 11 bases lay in between. Looked up from germline, CDR1 is GTSNPN and CDR2 is SVGIG (reference sequence). DNA of the CDR3: TGTGCCTGGAGTTTCGACAGAATTAACTATGGCTACACCTTC. It encodes CAWSFDRINYGYTF.

This chain links TRBV27 with TRBJ1-6, with D possibly TRBD1 on 5 matching bases. Germline CDR1 and CDR2: MNHEY and SMNVEV (reference sequence). The germline V and J ends were trimmed by 5 bases and 5 bases, with 10 bases remaining between them. This CDR3 has 14 amino acids. The CDR3 nucleotides read TGTGCCAGCAGTCCCACGACAGATAATTCACCCCTCCACTTT. Amino acid sequence: CASSPTTDNSPLHF.

This clone appeared a single time. The rearrangement joins TRBV27 to TRBJ1-1, with D tentatively TRBD1 (6 bases). CDR1 is MNHEY, CDR2 SMNVEV, per germline (reference sequence). The CDR3 runs to 13 residues. V was cut by 6 bases and J by 8 bases, with 16 bases left in between. Here the CDR3 DNA reads TGTGCCAGCAGGCTCGGGAGGGGGGGAGAAGCTTTCTTT. Translating gives CASRLGRGGEAFF.

V is TRBV14 and J is TRBJ2-1; D call uncertain. Trimming shortened V by 2 bases and J by 1 base, and 9 bases separated the two germline ends. Germline V CDR1 and CDR2: SGHDN, FVKESK. This CDR3 region has 15 residues. The DNA for the CDR3 is TGTGCCAGCAGCCAACGTTCCCGGTCCTACAATGAGCAGTTCTTC. This translates into CASSQRSRSYNEQFF.